This T cell receptor beta chain was recorded in a study of spatial heterogeneity in lung cancer. With 6 bases removed from V and 1 base from J, the gap between germline ends came to 7 bases. CDR1 and CDR2 from the germline V gene are MNHEY and SVGAGI. The CDR3 spans 12 residues. The time point: sample taken at primary tumor resection. Whole RNA came from tumor, nontumor lung or frozen PBMC and was sequenced without being sorted. Samples were obtained from some 70 donors, all untreated early-stage non-small cell lung cancer patients. TCRdb fed the 5' RACE reads into MiXCR, producing one record per CDR3 protein. The sample has tens of thousands of distinct CDR3 sequences, over 5.5% seen once; the top ten hold less than 3.5%.

The chain couples TRBV6-5 to TRBJ2-7; D is uncertain. The clonotype was recovered from a female donor with early-stage non-small cell lung cancer. Sequences were derived from PBMCs, sampled at surgery. CDR3: CASRSTSYEQYF. The CDR3, as DNA: TGTGCCAGCAGGAGTACGTCCTACGAGCAGTACTTC.